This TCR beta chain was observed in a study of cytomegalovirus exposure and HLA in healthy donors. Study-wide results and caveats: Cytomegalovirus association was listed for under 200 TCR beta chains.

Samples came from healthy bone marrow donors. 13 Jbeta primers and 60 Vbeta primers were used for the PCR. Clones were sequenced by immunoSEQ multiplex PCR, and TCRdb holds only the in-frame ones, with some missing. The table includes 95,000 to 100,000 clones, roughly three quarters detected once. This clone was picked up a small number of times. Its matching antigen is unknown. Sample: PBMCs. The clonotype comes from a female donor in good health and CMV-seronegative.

The CDR3 loop is CASSQDFRRGMNTEAFF. The CDR3 nucleotides read TGCGCCAGCAGCCAAGATTTTAGGCGGGGGATGAACACTGAAGCTTTCTTT. J is TRBJ1-1 and V is TRBV4-1; possible D gene TRBD1, 5 bases. This CDR3 region has 17 residues. V was pared by 0 bases and J by 0 bases, with 14 bases between. The germline CDR1 and CDR2 sequences are MGHRA and YSYEKL.